These T cell receptor beta chains were read from a single sample in a study of T cell responses to AZD1222 COVID-19 vaccine. Data came from immunoSEQ multiplex PCR; TCRdb stores just in-frame clones and leaves some out. This table has about 180,000 clones, around 88% appearing once. The sequences come from peripheral blood, collected on day 0 of AZD1222 vaccination. These receptors originate from an adult in good health. Both conserved end residues are part of each CDR3. Fields, in order: clone size, D gene, V gene, J gene, CDR3 DNA, CDR3 protein. D genes are given only for firm matches. Clone size is not always given. Where it is, it says once, few, many or a class for expanded clones.

.	.	TRBV20-1	TRBJ2-2	TGCAGTGCTAGTACGGTGAACGGGGAGCTGTTTTTT	CSASTVNGELFF
.	.	TRBV19	TRBJ2-5	TGTGCCAGTAGTATTGGGGCCTCAGGGGCACGAGAGACCCAGTACTTC	CASSIGASGARETQYF
.	.	TRBV20-1	TRBJ2-7	TGCAGTGGCACAGTTACCTACGAGCAGTACTTC	CSGTVTYEQYF
once	.	TRBV28	TRBJ1-2	TGTGCCAGCAGCTCCCCGGGGGGCGTGTGCGGCTACACCTTC	CASSSPGGVCGYTF
.	.	TRBV7-9	TRBJ2-1	TGTGCCAGCAAAACCAAGGCAGGGGGGGATGAGCAGTTCTTC	CASKTKAGGDEQFF
.	.	TRBV5-4	TRBJ2-1	TGTGCCAGCAGCTACTACGGGACCCCGTACAATGAGCAGTTCTTC	CASSYYGTPYNEQFF
.	.	TRBV6-5	TRBJ2-7	TGTGCCAGCAGTCGCGGGCCATCCTACGAGCAGTACTTC	CASSRGPSYEQYF
.	.	TRBV12-5	TRBJ1-4	TGTGCTAGTGGTTTGGTTGTGGGTGCAACTAATGAAAAACTGTTTTTT	CASGLVVGATNEKLFF
.	.	TRBV2	TRBJ2-7	TGTGCCAGCAGTGTCTCCAGGGTCAACGAGCAGTACTTC	CASSVSRVNEQYF
.	.	TRBV2	TRBJ2-2	TGTGCCAGCAGTGCCGGCCCCGACAGGACCGGGGAGCTGTTTTTT	CASSAGPDRTGELFF
.	.	TRBV12-5	TRBJ1-5	TGTGCTAGTGGTCCGACCGACAGAAATCAGCCCCAGCATTTT	CASGPTDRNQPQHF
.	.	TRBV25-1	TRBJ2-7	TGTGCCAGCAGTGTCGGAAGCTCCTACGAGCAGTACTTC	CASSVGSSYEQYF
.	.	TRBV30	TRBJ1-6	TGTGCCTGGAGTGTAAGAGGGGCGAATTCACCCCTCCACTTT	CAWSVRGANSPLHF
.	.	TRBV19	TRBJ2-7	TGTGCCAGTAGTACCCAGGGGAGGGACTACGAGCAGTACTTC	CASSTQGRDYEQYF
.	.	TRBV10-3	TRBJ2-1	TGTGCCATCAGCGGTCGGAGGGGGGATCTCAATGAGCAGTTCTTC	CAISGRRGDLNEQFF
.	TRBD1	TRBV19	TRBJ1-3	TGTGCCAGTAGTGCCGGGACAGGGGATGCTGGAAACACCATATATTTT	CASSAGTGDAGNTIYF
.	.	TRBV3-1/TRBV3-2	TRBJ1-2	TGTGCCAGCAGCCAAGATCGGACGGCTCGCGGCTACACCTTC	CASSQDRTARGYTF
.	.	TRBV4-2	TRBJ1-2	TGTGCCAGCAGCCAAGATCTGGCCCTTTATGGCTACACCTTC	CASSQDLALYGYTF
.	TRBD1	TRBV5-1	TRBJ1-1	TGCGCCAGCAGCGTCGGGACAGCGAACACTGAAGCTTTCTTT	CASSVGTANTEAFF
.	.	TRBV14	TRBJ2-1	TGTGCCAGCAGTCCCCCTGGTTACAATGAGCAGTTCTTC	CASSPPGYNEQFF
.	TRBD1	TRBV9	TRBJ1-6	TGTGCCAGCAGCGACGACAGGGTCCGGTCGCCCCTCCACTTT	CASSDDRVRSPLHF
once	TRBD1	TRBV11-2	TRBJ1-6	TGTGCCAGCAGCTCAGGGACAGGGGGTTCACCCCTCCACTTT	CASSSGTGGSPLHF
.	TRBD2	TRBV7-2	TRBJ2-3	TGTGCCAGCAGCTTAGCGGGACTAAGTACGCAGTATTTT	CASSLAGLSTQYF
.	TRBD1	TRBV3-1/TRBV3-2	TRBJ1-2	TGTGCCAGCAGCCAGGGACAGGGGAACTATGGCTACACCTTC	CASSQGQGNYGYTF
.	.	TRBV5-6	TRBJ1-2	TGTGCCAGCAGCCCCGGGACCGTGAACTATGGCTACACCTTC	CASSPGTVNYGYTF
.	.	TRBV29-1	TRBJ2-7	TGCAGCGTTGAGGTCAGGGTCGGGTCCTACGAGCAGTACTTC	CSVEVRVGSYEQYF
.	TRBD1	TRBV5-1	TRBJ1-2	TGCGCCAGCAGCCCAGGGGGCCATGGCTACACCTTC	CASSPGGHGYTF
.	TRBD1	TRBV28	TRBJ2-6	TGTGCCAGCAGTGGGACAGCCACGAAAGGGGCCAACGTCCTGACTTTC	CASSGTATKGANVLTF
.	TRBD1	TRBV2	TRBJ1-5	TGTGCCAGCAGGAACAGGGGTTATAGCAATCAGCCCCAGCATTTT	CASRNRGYSNQPQHF
.	TRBD2	TRBV3-1/TRBV3-2	TRBJ2-7	TGTGCCAGCACCCAAAGCGGGGCCCAATGGGACTTC	CASTQSGAQWDF
.	TRBD1	TRBV2	TRBJ1-4	TGTGCCAGCACTACGGACAGGGGGCCAGGAAATAATGAAAAACTGTTTTTT	CASTTDRGPGNNEKLFF
.	TRBD2	TRBV30	TRBJ2-7	TGTGCCTGGAGCGGGACTAGTGTCGGATACGAGCAGTACTTC	CAWSGTSVGYEQYF
.	TRBD2	TRBV5-1	TRBJ2-7	TGCGCCAGCAGCTTGACTAGCGGGGGTCTGGAGCAGTACTTC	CASSLTSGGLEQYF
.	TRBD2	TRBV9	TRBJ2-2	TGTGCCAGCAGCGTACGGGGGGAAGCCAGCGCCGGGGAGCTGTTTTTT	CASSVRGEASAGELFF
.	.	TRBV21-1	TRBJ2-3	TGTGCCAGCAGCAAAGATTTCTGCCCATCCCCCGGCACAGATACGCAGTATTTT	CASSKDFCPSPGTDTQYF
.	.	TRBV24-1	TRBJ2-3	TGTGCCACCAGTGATAGGGGAGGCACAGATACGCAGTATTTT	CATSDRGGTDTQYF
.	.	TRBV18	TRBJ2-1	TGTGCCAGCTCAGCCTTGTCGGGGGTAGGAGGGTCCTACAATGAGCAGTTCTTC	CASSALSGVGGSYNEQFF
.	.	TRBV27	TRBJ2-7	TGTGCCAGCGGATACGGGGGCACCTCCTACGAGCAGTACTTC	CASGYGGTSYEQYF
.	TRBD2	TRBV28	TRBJ2-3	TGTGCCAGCAGTTCCCCGGGACTAGTGCAGTATTTT	CASSSPGLVQYF
.	.	TRBV9	TRBJ1-2	TGTGCCAGCAGCGTAGCAGGGGTCTATGGCTACACCTTC	CASSVAGVYGYTF
.	.	TRBV11-3	TRBJ1-1	TGTGCCAGCAGCTTTTCAGGGGCCACTGAAGCTTTCTTT	CASSFSGATEAFF
.	.	TRBV5-1	TRBJ2-2	TGCGCCAGCAGCTTTGACAGCGCGAACACCGGGGAGCTGTTTTTT	CASSFDSANTGELFF
.	TRBD1	TRBV27	TRBJ1-1	TGTGCCAGCAGTCAAGACAGGGGGAGAGTAGGGAACACTGAAGCTTTCTTT	CASSQDRGRVGNTEAFF
.	.	TRBV19	TRBJ1-1	TGTGCCAGTAGTATAGTCGGGGTTAGGGCTGAAGCTTTCTTT	CASSIVGVRAEAFF
.	.	TRBV5-1	TRBJ2-2	TGCGCCACCTCTTTTCGACAGACCGACACCGGGGAGCTGTTTTTT	CATSFRQTDTGELFF
.	TRBD1	TRBV3-1/TRBV3-2	TRBJ1-1	TGTGCCAGCAGCGCCCCGACAGGGATGAACACTGAAGCTTTCTTT	CASSAPTGMNTEAFF
.	TRBD1	TRBV3-1/TRBV3-2	TRBJ2-7	TGTGCCAGCAGCCGAGACAGGGTCGCCGAGCAGTACTTC	CASSRDRVAEQYF
once	TRBD1	TRBV19	TRBJ1-5	TGTGCCAGTAGTCTGGCAGGGGGTCAGCCCCAGCATTTT	CASSLAGGQPQHF
.	.	TRBV28	TRBJ1-3	TGTGCCAGCCGCCCGGGCGGAAGCTCTGGAAACACCATATATTTT	CASRPGGSSGNTIYF
.	.	TRBV11-3	TRBJ2-2	TGTGCCAGCAGCTTTACGAACACCGGGGAGCTGTTTTTT	CASSFTNTGELFF
.	.	TRBV6-2/TRBV6-3	TRBJ1-5	TGTGCCAGCAGTTACTCGGTAGGGGCGGGCAATCAGCCCCAGCATTTT	CASSYSVGAGNQPQHF
.	.	TRBV4-1	TRBJ2-7	TGCGCCAGCAGCCAAGAGGAAGTGGGTTACGAGCAGTACTTC	CASSQEEVGYEQYF
.	TRBD1	TRBV9	TRBJ1-6	TGTGCCAGCAGCGTCTGGACAGGGGGAAATTCACCCCTCCACTTT	CASSVWTGGNSPLHF